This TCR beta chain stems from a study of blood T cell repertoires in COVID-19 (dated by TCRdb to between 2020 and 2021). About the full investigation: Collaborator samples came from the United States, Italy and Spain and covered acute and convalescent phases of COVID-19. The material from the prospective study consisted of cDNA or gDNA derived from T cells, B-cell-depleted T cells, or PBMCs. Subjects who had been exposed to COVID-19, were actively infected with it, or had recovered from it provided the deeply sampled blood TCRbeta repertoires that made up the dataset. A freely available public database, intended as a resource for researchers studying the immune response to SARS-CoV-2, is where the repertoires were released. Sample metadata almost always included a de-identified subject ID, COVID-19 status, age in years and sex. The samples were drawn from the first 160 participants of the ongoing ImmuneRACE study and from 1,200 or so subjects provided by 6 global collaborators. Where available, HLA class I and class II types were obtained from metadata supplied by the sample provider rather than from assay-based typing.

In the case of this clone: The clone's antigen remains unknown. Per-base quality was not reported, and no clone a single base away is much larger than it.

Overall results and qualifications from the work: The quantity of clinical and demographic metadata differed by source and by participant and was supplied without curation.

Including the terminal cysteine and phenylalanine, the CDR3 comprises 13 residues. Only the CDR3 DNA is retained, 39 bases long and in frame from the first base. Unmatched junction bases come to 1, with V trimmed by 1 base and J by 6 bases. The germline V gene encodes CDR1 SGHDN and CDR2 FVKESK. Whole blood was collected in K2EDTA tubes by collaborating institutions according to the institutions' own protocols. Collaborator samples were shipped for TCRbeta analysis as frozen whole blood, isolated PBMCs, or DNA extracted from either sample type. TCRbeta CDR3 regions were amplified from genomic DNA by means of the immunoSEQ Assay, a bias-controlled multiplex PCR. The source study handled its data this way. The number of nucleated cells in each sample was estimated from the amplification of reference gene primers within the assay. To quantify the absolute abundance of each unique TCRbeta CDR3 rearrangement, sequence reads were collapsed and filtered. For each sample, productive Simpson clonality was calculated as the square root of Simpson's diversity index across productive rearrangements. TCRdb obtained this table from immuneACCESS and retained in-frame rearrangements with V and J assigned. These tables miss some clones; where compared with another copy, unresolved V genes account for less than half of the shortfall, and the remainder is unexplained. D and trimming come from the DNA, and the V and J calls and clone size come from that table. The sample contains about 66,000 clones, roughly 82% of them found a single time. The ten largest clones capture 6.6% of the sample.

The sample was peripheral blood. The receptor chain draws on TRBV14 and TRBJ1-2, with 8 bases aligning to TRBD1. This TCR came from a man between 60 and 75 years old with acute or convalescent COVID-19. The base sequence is TGTGCCAGCAGCCAAGGGGACAGGCATGGCTACACCTTC. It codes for CASSQGDRHGYTF. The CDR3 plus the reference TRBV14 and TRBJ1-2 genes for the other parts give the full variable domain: EAGVTQFPSHSVIEKGQTVTLRCDPISGHDNLYWYRRVMGKEIKFLLHFVKESKQDESGMPNNRFLAERTGGTYSTLKVQPAELEDSGVYFCASSQGDRHGYTFGSGTRLTVV.